A selection of T cell receptor beta chains follows, all from one sample in a study of T cell therapy after organ transplantation. For these TCRs, the target antigens are not known. Sequenced by immunoSEQ multiplex PCR; TCRdb stores in-frame clones only, minus some. The sample gives about 50,000 clones, about 94% of which show up once; 2.5% to 4% is in the top ten. The starting material was CD8+ T cells from blood, obtained before autologous CMV-specific T cell therapy. The receptor set was obtained from a human patient who had received a solid organ transplant and had CMV disease. Each CDR3 is given with its conserved first and last residue. The D gene is left open where the match is weak. Size values are once, few and many counts, or a class for expanded clones, and some rows have none.

D: -; size: -; J: TRBJ1-1; V: TRBV4-1; DNA: TGCGCCAGCAGCCATACCCCCGGTGGGTGGAACACTGAAGCTTTCTTT; CDR3: CASSHTPGGWNTEAFF
D: -; size: once; J: TRBJ2-1; V: TRBV9; DNA: TGTGCCAGCAGCGCCCGAGCGGCTACCCCGAATGAGCAGTTCTTC; CDR3: CASSARAATPNEQFF
D: -; size: -; J: TRBJ1-1; V: TRBV6-5; DNA: TGTGCCAGCATGGAGCGGAACACTGAAGCTTTCTTT; CDR3: CASMERNTEAFF
D: -; size: -; J: TRBJ1-2; V: TRBV7-9; DNA: TGTGCCAGCAGCCCGGGGAGCGGGCTTTCCTATGGCTACACCTTC; CDR3: CASSPGSGLSYGYTF
D: TRBD1; size: -; J: TRBJ1-3; V: TRBV7-2; DNA: TGTGCCAGCAGCTTCCGGGACAGGGCTGGAAACACCATATATTTT; CDR3: CASSFRDRAGNTIYF
D: -; size: -; J: TRBJ2-7; V: TRBV15; DNA: TGTGCCACCAGCAGATCCATGGGGACACGCTCCTACGAGCAGTACTTC; CDR3: CATSRSMGTRSYEQYF
D: TRBD1; size: -; J: TRBJ2-7; V: TRBV19; DNA: TGTGCCAGTAGCCCCAGCGGGGACAGGGGTAGCGAGCAGTACTTC; CDR3: CASSPSGDRGSEQYF
D: -; size: -; J: TRBJ2-6; V: TRBV4-1; DNA: TGCGCCACCAACCACCGGTCAGAACCCCTGACTTTC; CDR3: CATNHRSEPLTF
D: TRBD2; size: once; J: TRBJ2-7; V: TRBV2; DNA: TGTGCCAGCAGTTATAAAGCGGGAGGGTCATACGAGCAGTACTTC; CDR3: CASSYKAGGSYEQYF
D: TRBD1; size: -; J: TRBJ2-1; V: TRBV6-5; DNA: TGTGCCAGCAGTCCTGACAGGGGGCGATACAATGAGCAGTTCTTC; CDR3: CASSPDRGRYNEQFF
D: -; size: -; J: TRBJ2-7; V: TRBV27; DNA: TGTGCCAGCAGTCGGGGCCGCCGGGCCTACGAGCAGTACTTC; CDR3: CASSRGRRAYEQYF
D: -; size: -; J: TRBJ2-7; V: TRBV30; DNA: TGTGCCTGGAGAACCATGCAGGGTATGGGGGACGAGCAGTACTTC; CDR3: CAWRTMQGMGDEQYF
D: -; size: -; J: TRBJ1-1; V: TRBV30; DNA: TGTGCCTGGAGTGTACTTCAGGGAATGAGTGAAGCTTTCTTT; CDR3: CAWSVLQGMSEAFF
D: TRBD1; size: once; J: TRBJ2-7; V: TRBV4-1; DNA: TGCGCCAGCAGCCAACGGACAGGGGAACGGTACGAGCAGTACTTC; CDR3: CASSQRTGERYEQYF
D: TRBD1; size: -; J: TRBJ2-2; V: TRBV4-1; DNA: TGCGCCAGCAGCCCCAGGACAGGGGGCCCCGGGGAGCTGTTTTTT; CDR3: CASSPRTGGPGELFF
D: TRBD2; size: -; J: TRBJ2-3; V: TRBV27; DNA: TGTGCCAGCAGTTCGCGGACTAGCGGGATAGGGGGCACAGATACGCAGTATTTT; CDR3: CASSSRTSGIGGTDTQYF
D: -; size: -; J: TRBJ2-5; V: TRBV4-1; DNA: TGCGCCAGCAGCCTTAGAAGGGGACTTCCAGGGGAGACCCAGTACTTC; CDR3: CASSLRRGLPGETQYF
D: -; size: -; J: TRBJ1-3; V: TRBV29-1; DNA: TGCAGCGTTGACCTACAGGGAGGTATAGGAAACACCATATATTTT; CDR3: CSVDLQGGIGNTIYF
D: -; size: -; J: TRBJ2-1; V: TRBV6-6; DNA: TGTGCCAGCAGAATTAGCGCAAGCTCCTACAATGAGCAGTTCTTC; CDR3: CASRISASSYNEQFF
D: TRBD2; size: once; J: TRBJ2-7; V: TRBV29-1; DNA: TGCAGCGTTCTTAAACCTAGCGGGACCTCCCTGTACCACGAGCAGTACTTC; CDR3: CSVLKPSGTSLYHEQYF
D: -; size: once; J: TRBJ1-1; V: TRBV4-1; DNA: TGCGCCAGCAGCCAATACCGGACAGAAGTTGGCGCTGAAGCTTTCTTT; CDR3: CASSQYRTEVGAEAFF
D: -; size: -; J: TRBJ1-5; V: TRBV15; DNA: TGTGCCACATCGCAGGACCCTCCGGGGAGGCCCCAGCATTTT; CDR3: CATSQDPPGRPQHF
D: TRBD2; size: -; J: TRBJ2-3; V: TRBV19; DNA: TGTGCCAGTAGTATAGCCGGGAGGGAGGCAGATACGCAGTATTTT; CDR3: CASSIAGREADTQYF
D: -; size: -; J: TRBJ1-6; V: TRBV7-9; DNA: TGTGCCAGCAGCTTGTACGGACAAAGCCCCAATTCACCCCTCCACTTT; CDR3: CASSLYGQSPNSPLHF
D: TRBD1; size: once; J: TRBJ2-7; V: TRBV13; DNA: TGTGCCAGCAGCTTAGGGCAGGGGGACTACGAGCAGTACTTC; CDR3: CASSLGQGDYEQYF
D: -; size: -; J: TRBJ2-5; V: TRBV27; DNA: TGTGCCAGCAGTTTATTGTCTCACCAGACTATTATACAAGAGACCCAGTACTTC; CDR3: CASSLLSHQTIIQETQYF
D: TRBD2; size: once; J: TRBJ2-7; V: TRBV5-4; DNA: TGTGCCAGCAGCTTGGGTGCGGGAGAGTACTTC; CDR3: CASSLGAGEYF
D: -; size: -; J: TRBJ2-1; V: TRBV19; DNA: TGTGCCAGTAGTATTGTCCAGGGCTCGGGTGAGCAGTTCTTC; CDR3: CASSIVQGSGEQFF
D: -; size: -; J: TRBJ1-2; V: TRBV7-9; DNA: TGTGCCAGCAGCCCCGGACAGAAGTTTTATAACTATGGCTACACCTTC; CDR3: CASSPGQKFYNYGYTF
D: TRBD2; size: -; J: TRBJ2-1; V: TRBV4-3; DNA: TGCGCCAGCAGCCAAGAAGTAATCGCGGGGGTTTCGGATGAGCAGTTCTTC; CDR3: CASSQEVIAGVSDEQFF
D: TRBD1; size: -; J: TRBJ1-2; V: TRBV4-3; DNA: TGCGCCAGCAGCCAAGGGAGGGCAGGGGGCGACGGCTACACCTTC; CDR3: CASSQGRAGGDGYTF
D: -; size: -; J: TRBJ1-4; V: TRBV5-6; DNA: TGTGCCAGCAGCTTGGGGTTCGCAACTAATGAAAAACTGTTTTTT; CDR3: CASSLGFATNEKLFF
D: -; size: -; J: TRBJ1-6; V: TRBV11-2; DNA: TGTGCCAGCAGCTTAGGACAGCCCTATAATTCACCCCTCCACTTT; CDR3: CASSLGQPYNSPLHF
D: -; size: once; J: TRBJ2-7; V: TRBV2; DNA: TGTGCCAGCAGCGGGGACCTTTCCTACGAGCAGTACTTC; CDR3: CASSGDLSYEQYF
D: TRBD1; size: -; J: TRBJ1-2; V: TRBV2; DNA: TGTGCCAGCAGTGAGGGACAGGGGGCGCCGGGCTACACCTTC; CDR3: CASSEGQGAPGYTF
D: -; size: -; J: TRBJ2-7; V: TRBV30; DNA: TGTGCCTGGAGTGAAACCTACGAGCAGTACTTC; CDR3: CAWSETYEQYF
D: TRBD2; size: -; J: TRBJ2-3; V: TRBV5-1; DNA: TGCGCCAGCACCCTGGGGGTAGCGGGGGGAAGCGATACGCAGTATTTT; CDR3: CASTLGVAGGSDTQYF
D: -; size: -; J: TRBJ2-7; V: TRBV1; DNA: TGCACCAGCAGCCACGACAGGGCTTACGAGCAGTACTTC; CDR3: CTSSHDRAYEQYF
D: TRBD2; size: -; J: TRBJ2-7; V: TRBV7-8; DNA: TGTGCCAGCAGCTCCTCCCGGGGAGGGAGCTCCTACGAGCAGTACTTC; CDR3: CASSSSRGGSSYEQYF
D: -; size: -; J: TRBJ2-1; V: TRBV2; DNA: TGTGCCAGCAGTGAGTCAGGGGTTAATGAGCAGTTCTTC; CDR3: CASSESGVNEQFF
D: TRBD2; size: -; J: TRBJ2-7; V: TRBV15; DNA: TGTGCCACCGAGGCTCCAGGGCAGGGACTAAGCGAGCAGTACTTC; CDR3: CATEAPGQGLSEQYF
D: TRBD1; size: -; J: TRBJ2-2; V: TRBV6-4; DNA: TGTGCCAGCAGTGACTCTGAGGGGGCCGACACCGGGGAGCTGTTTTTT; CDR3: CASSDSEGADTGELFF
D: TRBD1; size: -; J: TRBJ1-2; V: TRBV6-5; DNA: TGTGCCAGCAGTTACGTAACAGGGGCGGCTGGCTACACCTTC; CDR3: CASSYVTGAAGYTF